The clone carrying this TCR beta chain was counted between two and nine times. Its antigen is not identified. This sample was included in a study of blood T cells in healthy people across ages. Study as a whole: Through template switching, about one barcoded beta molecule was captured per two T cells, as measured in model experiments. Overall study results and limits: As age increased, TCR beta diversity per million T cells fell in a roughly linear fashion.

The use of a sample-barcoded 5' primer and a J-beta primer mix characterized a second PCR of roughly 6 to 11 cycles. From each sample, at least 3 million paired-end reads containing CDR3 were obtained. TCRdb called the 5' RACE reads again in MiXCR, with one record for every CDR3 protein. This table holds around 970,000 distinct CDR3 sequences, 51% found once. After removal of 4 bases from V and 4 bases from J, the junction contained 10 bases not matched to a gene. Germline-derived CDR1 and CDR2 are SGHRS and YFSETQ. This CDR3 region has 16 residues. Sample donors were healthy Caucasian individuals that came from Russia, aged about 6 to 95.

The sequencing input was blood. The rearrangement joins TRBV5-1 to TRBJ2-5, with 10 bases aligning to TRBD2. The TCR originated in a woman aged 55 to 70 in good health. The CDR3 loop is CASSERAGGPSETQYF. The CDR3 DNA sequence: TGCGCCAGCAGCGAACGAGCGGGAGGGCCCTCAGAGACCCAGTACTTC.